These 7 T cell receptor beta chains originate from one sample sequenced in a study of identical twins. TCRdb reprocessed the 5' RACE reads via MiXCR and lists one record per CDR3 protein. The data show approximately 500,000 distinct CDR3 sequences, with approximately 16% seen just once and 0.44% held by the top ten. The sample was also reused in another study, on yellow fever vaccine responses in identical twins.

The sample was CD4+ T cells sorted from blood. These receptors all stem from a woman aged 18-29 years in good health.

The chain joins TRBV20-1 to TRBJ2-7, with TRBD1 identical over 8 bases. Looked up from germline, CDR1 is DFQATT and CDR2 is SNEGSKA (reference sequence). V shed 1 base, J shed 0 bases, and the junction held 5 bases outside the gene matches. The CDR3 length is 15 residues. CDR3 amino acids: CSARGAGQGSYEQYF. The CDR3 coding sequence is TGCAGTGCTAGAGGAGCTGGACAGGGCTCCTACGAGCAGTACTTC.

The J gene is TRBJ2-7, the V gene TRBV7-2; 9 bases align to TRBD1. The CDR3 covers 15 residues. CDR1 is SGHTA, CDR2 FQGNSA, per germline. V lost 5 bases to trimming and J lost 2 bases; unmatched junction nucleotides: 7. The CDR3 DNA sequence: TGTGCCAGCAGCCAGACAGGGGGTGTCACCTACGAGCAGTACTTC. This sequence encodes CASSQTGGVTYEQYF. The complete variable domain, with remaining parts taken from reference TRBV7-2 and TRBJ2-7, reads GAGVSQSPSNKVTEKGKDVELRCDPISGHTALYWYRQSLGQGLEFLIYFQGNSAPDKSGLPSDRFSAERTGGSVSTLTIQRTQQEDSAVYLCASSQTGGVTYEQYFGPGTRLTVT.

This chain joins TRBV27 and TRBJ2-5; D may be TRBD1 or TRBD2 (5 bases each). Germline assignment: CDR1 MNHEY and CDR2 SMNVEV (reference sequence). The V end was cut by 8 bases, the J end by 2 bases, with 15 bases between. CDR3 size: 14 residues. CDR3 in amino acids: CASGGAGFQETQYF. In nucleotides, the CDR3 is TGTGCCAGCGGAGGAGCAGGGTTTCAAGAGACCCAGTACTTC.

J is TRBJ2-1 and V is TRBV20-1; the match to TRBD2 covers 12 bases. This CDR3 is built from 14 residues. J was trimmed by 7 bases and V by 4 bases; bases with no gene match: 5. The germline gives CDR1 DFQATT, CDR2 SNEGSKA (reference sequence). DNA of the CDR3: TGCAGTGCTAAGACTAGCGGGAGAACTAATGAGCAGTTCTTC. This translates into CSAKTSGRTNEQFF.

Only one count was recorded for this clonotype. The chain has TRBV18 and TRBJ2-7; D is undetermined. Germline-derived CDR1 and CDR2 are KGHSH and LQKENI. Trimming removed 2 bases at V and 2 bases at J, with 7 bases between. This CDR3 has 13 amino acids. The CDR3 DNA follows: TGTGCCAGCTCACCAAGAGGAGCCTACGAGCAGTACTTC. Translation gives CASSPRGAYEQYF.

This clonotype was observed many times. The chain employs TRBV18 and TRBJ2-7, with D unresolved. This CDR3 is 13 amino acids long. From germline, CDR1 is KGHSH and CDR2 LQKENI. The V and J ends lost 3 bases and 3 bases respectively, with 9 bases between them. The CDR3, as DNA: TGTGCCAGCTCACCTGCCCCCGACTACGAGCAGTACGTC. It encodes CASSPAPDYEQYV.

This clonotype came up a few times. This sequence joins TRBV3-1 and TRBJ2-2, with unresolved D. The CDR3 runs 14 residues. With 1 base removed from V and 6 bases from J, the gap between germline ends came to 9 bases. From germline, CDR1 is LGHDT and CDR2 YNNKEL (reference sequence). The CDR3 DNA reads as TGTGCCAGCAGCCAAGTCAGAGTCCCCGGGGAGCTGTTTTTT. It encodes CASSQVRVPGELFF.